A single sample is the source of the 22 T cell receptor beta chains below, sequenced in a study of cytomegalovirus exposure and HLA in healthy donors. It was with 60 Vbeta and 13 Jbeta primers that the PCR ran. The data were produced by immunoSEQ multiplex PCR, yet TCRdb's version contains in-frame clones alone and is incomplete. Of 150,000 to 200,000 clones detected, roughly nine tenths appear once; the ten largest clones hold roughly 0.23%. Material: PBMCs. The source is a girl less than two years old in good health and CMV-seronegative.

This clone was counted only a few times. The CDR3 protein is CATSKVGGTHNEQFF. The CDR3 coding sequence is TGTGCCACCAGCAAAGTAGGGGGAACACACAATGAGCAGTTCTTC. The chain couples TRBV15 to TRBJ2-1, with D possibly matching TRBD1 (6 bases). CDR1 is LNHNV and CDR2 is YYDKDF in the germline V gene (reference sequence). Between the trimmed V and J ends, which lost 4 bases and 5 bases, there was a span of 15 bases. The CDR3 totals 15 residues.

Concerning this clone itself: A junction boundary mismatches the germline segment, possibly from a read error. This chain links TRBV9 with TRBJ2-4; 9 positions match TRBD1. The CDR3 spans 14 residues. Germline lookup yields CDR1 SGDLS and CDR2 YYNGEE. CDR3 loop: CASSLKEPGQGMHF. The CDR3 DNA reads as TGTGCCAGCAGCCTCAAGGAACCGGGACAGGGAATGCACTTC.

The CDR3 is CASRARGRVGGYTF. CDR3 nucleotide sequence: TGTGCCAGCAGAGCCCGAGGGAGGGTTGGTGGCTACACCTTC. The chain carries TRBV6-5 and TRBJ1-2; D is undetermined. Trimming shortened V by 6 bases and J by 7 bases, and 18 bases separated the two germline ends. The CDR3 is 14 amino acids. CDR1 is MNHEY and CDR2 is SVGAGI in the germline V gene.

In its sample, this clone was seen a few times. V usage is TRBV5-6 and J usage is TRBJ1-2, with D unclear. CDR3 length equals 15 residues. V was clipped by 0 bases and J by 3 bases, with 12 bases between them. The germline CDR1 and CDR2 sequences are SGHDT and YYEEEE. The CDR3 DNA sequence: TGTGCCAGCAGCTTGGACTTCCCCTCCGACTATGGCTACACCTTC. It codes for CASSLDFPSDYGYTF. The full variable domain, rest sourced from reference TRBV5-6 and TRBJ1-2, is DAGVTQSPTHLIKTRGQQVTLRCSPKSGHDTVSWYQQALGQGPQFIFQYYEEEERQRGNFPDRFSGHQFPNYSSELNVNALLLGDSALYLCASSLDFPSDYGYTFGSGTRLTVV.

The CDR3 here is CSAYRDTEAFF. CDR3 sequence (DNA): TGCAGTGCCTACAGGGACACTGAAGCTTTCTTT. The chain carries TRBV20-1 and TRBJ1-1; possibly TRBD1 for D (6 bases). With 6 bases removed from V and 3 bases from J, the gap between germline ends came to 8 bases. This CDR3 spans 11 amino acids. The germline V gene encodes CDR1 DFQATT and CDR2 SNEGSKA (reference sequence).

The chain has TRBV5-5 and TRBJ2-7; possible D gene TRBD2, 5 bases. Per germline, CDR1 SGHKS and CDR2 YYEKEE (reference sequence). The CDR3 spans 14 residues. V was cut by 2 bases and J by 2 bases, with 11 bases left in between. CDR3 coding DNA: TGTGCCAGCAGCTTAGAGGGAAACGCCTACGAGCAGTACTTC. Residues: CASSLEGNAYEQYF. Combining the CDR3 with reference TRBV5-5 and TRBJ2-7 gives the whole variable domain DAGVTQSPTHLIKTRGQQVTLRCSPISGHKSVSWYQQVLGQGPQFIFQYYEKEERGRGNFPDRFSARQFPNYSSELNVNALLLGDSALYLCASSLEGNAYEQYFGPGTRLTVT.

The rearrangement links TRBV7-9 to TRBJ2-1; 11 nucleotides match TRBD2. The CDR3 has 17 residues. The germline V gene encodes CDR1 SEHNR and CDR2 FQNEAQ (reference sequence). The J segment lost 6 bases and the V segment lost 3 bases, leaving 10 bases of the junction unmatched. CDR3 sequence reads: CASSFSPGLAGTNEQFF. Written as DNA, the CDR3 is TGTGCCAGCAGCTTTTCTCCCGGACTAGCGGGTACCAATGAGCAGTTCTTC.

This chain connects TRBV5-5 to TRBJ2-2, with TRBD1 matching over 7 bases. The J segment lost 1 base and the V segment lost 0 bases, leaving 0 bases of the junction unmatched. The CDR3 has 15 amino acids. Germline V CDR1 and CDR2: SGHKS, YYEKEE (reference sequence). CDR3 region: CASSLGQGNTGELFF. The CDR3 bases are TGTGCCAGCAGCTTGGGACAGGGGAACACCGGGGAGCTGTTTTTT.

The chain links TRBV5-4 to TRBJ2-6; no firm D call. Germline CDR1 SGHNT, CDR2 YYREEE (reference sequence). V was cut by 1 base and J by 0 bases, with 5 bases left in between. The CDR3 has 15 residues. The CDR3 nucleotides read TGTGCCAGCAGCTTGAGAGACTCTGGGGCCAACGTCCTGACTTTC. It is translated as CASSLRDSGANVLTF.

This chain uses TRBV27 with TRBJ1-3, with 7 positions matching TRBD1. The V gene's germline CDR1 is MNHEY and CDR2 SMNVEV (reference sequence). V shed 5 bases, J shed 4 bases, and the junction held 5 bases outside the gene matches. The CDR3 spans 14 residues. The CDR3: CASSQTGTGNTIYF. In DNA form, the CDR3 reads TGTGCCAGCAGTCAGACAGGGACGGGAAACACCATATATTTT.

V is TRBV11-2 and J is TRBJ1-4; TRBD1 matches 7 bases. CDR1 is SGHAT, CDR2 FQNNGV, per germline. V trimming: 5 bases; J trimming: 0 bases; junction bases outside the gene matches: 9. The CDR3 consists of 17 residues. CDR3 bases: TGTGCCAGCAGCGCGGGACAGATGGTTGCAACTAATGAAAAACTGTTTTTT. This gives the protein CASSAGQMVATNEKLFF.

The chain links TRBV5-6 to TRBJ2-7; TRBD1 aligns across 8 bases. Germline assignment: CDR1 SGHDT and CDR2 YYEEEE. The CDR3 runs 15 residues. V dropped 2 bases and J dropped 4; count of bases not matched to a gene: 8. As DNA, the CDR3 is TGTGCCAGCAGCTTCCCCCAGGGGGCATTGTACGAGCAGTACTTC. Residues: CASSFPQGALYEQYF. The whole variable domain, remainder taken from reference TRBV5-6 and TRBJ2-7, is DAGVTQSPTHLIKTRGQQVTLRCSPKSGHDTVSWYQQALGQGPQFIFQYYEEEERQRGNFPDRFSGHQFPNYSSELNVNALLLGDSALYLCASSFPQGALYEQYFGPGTRLTVT.

The table lists this clone with a count of one. This sequence joins TRBV7-8 and TRBJ2-7; D remains unclear. CDR1 and CDR2 (germline): SGHVS, FQNEAQ. Trimming left V 2 bases short and J 5 bases short, with 19 bases between. The CDR3 runs 16 residues. The CDR3 sequence is CASSLRPIMEWNEQYF. The DNA of the CDR3 is TGTGCCAGCAGCTTAAGGCCAATTATGGAGTGGAACGAGCAGTACTTC.

The chain employs TRBV5-1 and TRBJ2-3; TRBD2 is a possible D gene (6 bases). V lost 4 bases and J lost 0, with 18 bases in between. Germline V lookup: CDR1 SGHRS, CDR2 YFSETQ. The CDR3 totals 17 residues. The CDR3 nucleotides are TGCGCCAGCAGCCCAGGGCGACTAGGAACTAGCACAGATACGCAGTATTTT. This encodes CASSPGRLGTSTDTQYF.

The rearrangement uses TRBV2 and TRBJ2-7, with 11 bases aligning to TRBD1. V trimming: 7 bases; J trimming: 7 bases; junction bases outside the gene matches: 6. CDR3 length: 13 amino acids. Germline CDR1 SNHLY, CDR2 FYNNEI. The CDR3 is CASIGTGGREQYF. CDR3 coding DNA: TGTGCCAGCATCGGGACAGGGGGTCGGGAGCAGTACTTC. Full variable domain (missing parts from reference TRBV2 and TRBJ2-7): EPEVTQTPSHQVTQMGQEVILRCVPISNHLYFYWYRQILGQKVEFLVSFYNNEISEKSEIFDDQFSVERPDGSNFTLKIRSTKLEDSAMYFCASIGTGGREQYFGPGTRLTVT.

The V call is TRBV9, the J call TRBJ2-3; 12 bases line up with TRBD1. Germline lookup yields CDR1 SGDLS and CDR2 YYNGEE. The length of the CDR3 is 16 residues. Trimming cost V 3 bases and J 2 bases; bases outside gene matches: 4. The CDR3 region is CASSASGQGATDTQYF. DNA for the CDR3: TGTGCCAGCAGCGCCTCGGGACAGGGGGCCACAGATACGCAGTATTTT.

The genes are TRBV6-1 and TRBJ1-1; D is ambiguous. The CDR3 runs to 12 residues. Deletions cut 6 bases from V and 0 bases from J, with 5 bases between. From germline, CDR1 is MNHNS and CDR2 SASEGT. The CDR3 here is CASRFMNTEAFF. The CDR3 DNA is TGTGCCAGCAGGTTCATGAACACTGAAGCTTTCTTT.

The rearrangement uses TRBV4-1 and TRBJ2-3; a weak D match, TRBD2 (6 bases). V was clipped by 4 bases and J by 6 bases, with 14 bases between them. Germline assignment: CDR1 MGHRA and CDR2 YSYEKL. The CDR3 loop spans 14 amino acids. In nucleotides, the CDR3 is TGCGCCAGCAGCCGAGGGGCGGGGTCGGATACGCAGTATTTT. It encodes CASSRGAGSDTQYF.

The genes are TRBV7-9 and TRBJ2-1, with TRBD2 matching over 9 bases. CDR3 length equals 14 residues. The germline V gene has CDR1 SEHNR and CDR2 FQNEAQ (reference sequence). V lost 3 bases and J lost 7; bases outside the gene matches: 4. CDR3 coding DNA: TGTGCCAGCAGCTTTCTCCTAGCGGGGAATGAGCAGTTCTTC. This codes for CASSFLLAGNEQFF.

The chain uses TRBV30 and TRBJ1-1; D is unresolved. Germline assignment: CDR1 GTSNPN and CDR2 SVGIG (reference sequence). Trimming removed 4 bases from V and 1 base from J, with 7 bases in between. This CDR3 comprises 12 residues. In nucleotides, the CDR3 is TGTGCCTGGACTACAGAGAACACTGAAGCTTTCTTT. Translating gives CAWTTENTEAFF.

As regards this clone: Other DNA sequences in the sample encode the same CDR3. V usage is TRBV30 and J usage is TRBJ1-5; the D gene is possibly TRBD1 (5 bases). V lost 0 bases and J lost 4, with 7 bases in between. This CDR3 is 13 amino acids long. The germline V gene encodes CDR1 GTSNPN and CDR2 SVGIG (reference sequence). The CDR3 region is CAWSVGGNQPQHF. CDR3 sequence (DNA): TGTGCCTGGAGTGTCGGGGGTAATCAGCCCCAGCATTTT.

This chain links TRBV5-1 with TRBJ2-1; 11 nucleotides line up with TRBD2. The J segment lost 6 bases and the V segment lost 1 base, leaving 3 bases of the junction unmatched. This CDR3 has 15 amino acids. Germline V gene sequence: CDR1 SGHRS, CDR2 YFSETQ. The CDR3 is CASSLMTSGTNEQFF. The DNA for the CDR3 is TGCGCCAGCAGCTTGATGACTAGCGGGACCAATGAGCAGTTCTTC.